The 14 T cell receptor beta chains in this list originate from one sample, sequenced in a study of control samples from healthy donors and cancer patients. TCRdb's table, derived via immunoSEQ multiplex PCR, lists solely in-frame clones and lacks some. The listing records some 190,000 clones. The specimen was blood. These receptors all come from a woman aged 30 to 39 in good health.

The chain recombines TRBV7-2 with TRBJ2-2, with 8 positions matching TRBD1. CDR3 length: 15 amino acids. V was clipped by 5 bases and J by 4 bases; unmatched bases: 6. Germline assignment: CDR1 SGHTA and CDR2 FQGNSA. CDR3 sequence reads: CASSPRTGSTGELFF. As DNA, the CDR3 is TGTGCCAGCAGCCCCCGGACAGGGAGCACCGGGGAGCTGTTTTTT.

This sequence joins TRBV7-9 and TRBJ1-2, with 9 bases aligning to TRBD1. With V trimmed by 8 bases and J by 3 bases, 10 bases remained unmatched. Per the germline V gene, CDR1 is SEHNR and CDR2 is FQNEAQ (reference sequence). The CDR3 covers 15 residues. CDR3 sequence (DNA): TGTGCCAGCGGTAGCCGGACAGGGGCGGACTATGGCTACACCTTC. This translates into CASGSRTGADYGYTF.

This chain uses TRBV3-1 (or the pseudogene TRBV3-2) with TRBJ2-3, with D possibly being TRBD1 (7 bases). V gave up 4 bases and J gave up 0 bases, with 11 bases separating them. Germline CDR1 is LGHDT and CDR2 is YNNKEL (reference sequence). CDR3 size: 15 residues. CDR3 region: CASSPTGTSTDTQYF. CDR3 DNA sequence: TGTGCCAGCAGCCCGACAGGGACTAGCACAGATACGCAGTATTTT.

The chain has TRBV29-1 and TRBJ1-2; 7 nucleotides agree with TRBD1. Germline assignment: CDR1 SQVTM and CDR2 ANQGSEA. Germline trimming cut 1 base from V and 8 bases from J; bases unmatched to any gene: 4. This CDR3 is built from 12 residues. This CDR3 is CSVEGTGEGYTF. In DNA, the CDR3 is TGCAGCGTTGAAGGAACAGGGGAGGGCTACACCTTC.

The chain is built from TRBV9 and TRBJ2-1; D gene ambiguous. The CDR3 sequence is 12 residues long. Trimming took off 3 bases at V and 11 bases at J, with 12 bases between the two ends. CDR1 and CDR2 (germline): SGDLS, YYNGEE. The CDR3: CASSAQGPKQFF. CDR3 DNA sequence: TGTGCCAGCAGCGCACAAGGGCCTAAGCAGTTCTTC.

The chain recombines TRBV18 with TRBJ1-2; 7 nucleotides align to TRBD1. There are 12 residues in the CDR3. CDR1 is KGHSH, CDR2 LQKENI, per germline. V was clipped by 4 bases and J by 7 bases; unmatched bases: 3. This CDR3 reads CASSQGAFGYTF. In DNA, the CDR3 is TGTGCCAGCTCACAGGGGGCGTTTGGCTACACCTTC.

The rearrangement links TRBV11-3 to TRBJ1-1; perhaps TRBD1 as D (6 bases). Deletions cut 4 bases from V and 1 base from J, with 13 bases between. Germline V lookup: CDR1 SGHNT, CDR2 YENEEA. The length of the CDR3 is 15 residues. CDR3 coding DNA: TGTGCCAGCAGCTACCCGACAGGTAGGAACACTGAAGCTTTCTTT. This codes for CASSYPTGRNTEAFF.

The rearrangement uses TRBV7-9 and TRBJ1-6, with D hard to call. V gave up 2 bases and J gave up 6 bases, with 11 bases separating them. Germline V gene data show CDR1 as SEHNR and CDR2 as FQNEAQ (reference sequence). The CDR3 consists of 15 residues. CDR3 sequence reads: CASSLNAGFNSPLHF. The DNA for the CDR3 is TGTGCCAGCAGCTTAAACGCGGGCTTTAATTCACCCCTCCACTTT.

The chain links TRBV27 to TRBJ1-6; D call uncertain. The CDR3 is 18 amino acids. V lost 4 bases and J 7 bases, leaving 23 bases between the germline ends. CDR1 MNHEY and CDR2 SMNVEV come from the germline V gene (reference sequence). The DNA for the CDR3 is TGTGCCAGCAGTTCCCAATATCATCGGACGAGTGGGAATTCACCCCTCCACTTT. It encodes CASSSQYHRTSGNSPLHF.

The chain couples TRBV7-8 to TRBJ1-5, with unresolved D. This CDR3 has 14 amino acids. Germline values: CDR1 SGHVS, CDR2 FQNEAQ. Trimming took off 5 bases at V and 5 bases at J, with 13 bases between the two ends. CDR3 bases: TGTGCCAGCAGCCCCCGGGCAATCCATCAGCCCCAGCATTTT. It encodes CASSPRAIHQPQHF.

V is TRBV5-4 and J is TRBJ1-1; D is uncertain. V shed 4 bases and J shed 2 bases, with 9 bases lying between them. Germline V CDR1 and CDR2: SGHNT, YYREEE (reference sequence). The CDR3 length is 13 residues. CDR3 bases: TGTGCCAGCAGCCGTTATAGTAACACTGAAGCTTTCTTT. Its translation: CASSRYSNTEAFF.

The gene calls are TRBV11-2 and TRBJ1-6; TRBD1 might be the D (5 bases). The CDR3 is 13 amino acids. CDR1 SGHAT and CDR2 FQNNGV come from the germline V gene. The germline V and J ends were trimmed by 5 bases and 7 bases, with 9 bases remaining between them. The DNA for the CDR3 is TGTGCCAGCAGCAGGGACGGGAATTCACCCCTCCACTTT. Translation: CASSRDGNSPLHF.

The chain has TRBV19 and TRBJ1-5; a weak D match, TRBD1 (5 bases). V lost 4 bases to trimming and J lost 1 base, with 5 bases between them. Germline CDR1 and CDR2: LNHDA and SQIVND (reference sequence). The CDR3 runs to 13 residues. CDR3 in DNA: TGTGCCAGTAGTAGGGACAGCAATCAGCCCCAGCATTTT. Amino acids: CASSRDSNQPQHF.

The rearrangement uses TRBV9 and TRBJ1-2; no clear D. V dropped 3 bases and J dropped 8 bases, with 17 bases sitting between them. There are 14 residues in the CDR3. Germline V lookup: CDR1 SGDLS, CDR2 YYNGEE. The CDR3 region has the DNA TGTGCCAGCAGCGCATACTCAAGGCTAGAAGGCTACACCTTC. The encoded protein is CASSAYSRLEGYTF.